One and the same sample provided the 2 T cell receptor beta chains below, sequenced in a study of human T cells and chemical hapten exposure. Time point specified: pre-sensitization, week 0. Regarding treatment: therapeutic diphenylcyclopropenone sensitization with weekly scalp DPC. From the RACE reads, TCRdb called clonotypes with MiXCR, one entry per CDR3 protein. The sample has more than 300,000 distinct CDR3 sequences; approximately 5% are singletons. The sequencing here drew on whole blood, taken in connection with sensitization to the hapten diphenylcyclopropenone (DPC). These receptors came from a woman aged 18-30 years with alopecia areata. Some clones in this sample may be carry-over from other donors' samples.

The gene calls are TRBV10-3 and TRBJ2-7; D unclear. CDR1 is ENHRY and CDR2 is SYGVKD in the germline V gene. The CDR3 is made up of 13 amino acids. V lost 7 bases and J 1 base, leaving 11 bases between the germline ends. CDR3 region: CAINPQPSYEQYF. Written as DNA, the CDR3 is TGTGCCATCAACCCACAGCCTTCCTACGAGCAGTACTTC.

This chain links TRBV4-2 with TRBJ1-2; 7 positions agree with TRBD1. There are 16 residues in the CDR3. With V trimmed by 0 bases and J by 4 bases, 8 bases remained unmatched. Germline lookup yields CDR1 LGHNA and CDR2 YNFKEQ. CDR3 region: CASSQEWDSHFYGYTF. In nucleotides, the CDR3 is TGTGCCAGCAGCCAAGAATGGGACAGCCATTTCTATGGCTACACCTTC.